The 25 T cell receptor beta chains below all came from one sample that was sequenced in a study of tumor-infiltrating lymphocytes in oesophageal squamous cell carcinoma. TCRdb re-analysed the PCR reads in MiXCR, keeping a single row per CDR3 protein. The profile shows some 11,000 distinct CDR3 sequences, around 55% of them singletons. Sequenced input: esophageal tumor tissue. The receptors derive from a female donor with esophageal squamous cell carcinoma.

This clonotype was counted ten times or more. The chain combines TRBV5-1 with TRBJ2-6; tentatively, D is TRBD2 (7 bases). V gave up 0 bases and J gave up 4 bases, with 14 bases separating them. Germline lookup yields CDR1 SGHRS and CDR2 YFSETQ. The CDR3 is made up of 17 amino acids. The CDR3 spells CASSLGGGGPGANVLTF. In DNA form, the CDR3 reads TGCGCCAGCAGCTTGGGCGGGGGCGGTCCGGGGGCCAACGTCCTGACTTTC.

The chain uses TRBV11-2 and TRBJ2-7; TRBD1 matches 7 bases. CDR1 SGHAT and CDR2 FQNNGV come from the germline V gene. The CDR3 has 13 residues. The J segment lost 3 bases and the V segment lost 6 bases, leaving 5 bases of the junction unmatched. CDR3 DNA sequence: TGTGCCAGCAGGCATACAGGGGTCTACGAGCAGTACTTC. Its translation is CASRHTGVYEQYF. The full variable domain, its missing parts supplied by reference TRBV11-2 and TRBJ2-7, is EAGVAQSPRYKIIEKRQSVAFWCNPISGHATLYWYQQILGQGPKLLIQFQNNGVVDDSQLPKDRFSAERLKGVDSTLKIQPAKLEDSAVYLCASRHTGVYEQYFGPGTRLTVT.

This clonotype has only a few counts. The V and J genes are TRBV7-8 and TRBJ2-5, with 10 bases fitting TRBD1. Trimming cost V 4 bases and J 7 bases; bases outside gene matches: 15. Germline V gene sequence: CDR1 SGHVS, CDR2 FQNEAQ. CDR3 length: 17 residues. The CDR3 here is CASSSPSTGGTRGTQYF. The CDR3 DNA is TGTGCCAGCAGCTCCCCCTCGACAGGGGGCACTCGAGGGACCCAGTACTTC.

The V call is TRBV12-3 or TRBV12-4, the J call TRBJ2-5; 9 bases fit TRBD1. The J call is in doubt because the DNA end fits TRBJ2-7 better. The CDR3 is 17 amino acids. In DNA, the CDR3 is TGTGCCAGCAGTCCGAATGCCGGGACAGGGAGAATCTACGAGCAGTACTTC. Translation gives CASSPNAGTGRIYEQYF.

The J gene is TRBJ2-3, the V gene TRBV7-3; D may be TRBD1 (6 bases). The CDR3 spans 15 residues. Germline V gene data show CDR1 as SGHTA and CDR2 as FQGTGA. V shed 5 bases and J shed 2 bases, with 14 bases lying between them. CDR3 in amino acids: CASSKTGTITDTQYF. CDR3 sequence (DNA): TGTGCCAGCAGCAAAACCGGGACAATCACAGATACGCAGTATTTT. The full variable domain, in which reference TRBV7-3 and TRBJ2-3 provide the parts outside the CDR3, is GAGVSQTPSNKVTEKGKYVELRCDPISGHTALYWYRQSLGQGPEFLIYFQGTGAADDSGLPNDRFFAVRPEGSVSTLKIQRTERGDSAVYLCASSKTGTITDTQYFGPGTRLTVL.

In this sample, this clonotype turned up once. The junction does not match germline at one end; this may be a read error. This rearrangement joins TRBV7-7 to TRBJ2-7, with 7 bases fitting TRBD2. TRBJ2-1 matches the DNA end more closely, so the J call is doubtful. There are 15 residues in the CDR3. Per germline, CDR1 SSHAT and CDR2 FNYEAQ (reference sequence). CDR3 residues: CASSLGQGGVNEQFF. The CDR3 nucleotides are TGTGCTAGCAGCTTAGGTCAGGGAGGGGTCAATGAGCAGTTCTTC.

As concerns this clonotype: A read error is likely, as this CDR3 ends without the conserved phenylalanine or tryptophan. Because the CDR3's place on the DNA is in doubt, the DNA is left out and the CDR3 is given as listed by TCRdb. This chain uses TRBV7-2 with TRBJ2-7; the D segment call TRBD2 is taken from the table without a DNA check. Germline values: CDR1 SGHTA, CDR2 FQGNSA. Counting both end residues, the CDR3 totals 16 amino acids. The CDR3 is CASSLGPRAYEQYFGS.

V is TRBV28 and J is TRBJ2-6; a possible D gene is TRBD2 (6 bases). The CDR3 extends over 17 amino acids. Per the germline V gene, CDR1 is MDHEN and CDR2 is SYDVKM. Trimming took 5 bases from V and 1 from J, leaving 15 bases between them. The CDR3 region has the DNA TGTGCCAGCAGTCTCCTGGGAGGCTCTTCTGGGGCCAACGTCCTGACTTTC. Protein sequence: CASSLLGGSSGANVLTF.

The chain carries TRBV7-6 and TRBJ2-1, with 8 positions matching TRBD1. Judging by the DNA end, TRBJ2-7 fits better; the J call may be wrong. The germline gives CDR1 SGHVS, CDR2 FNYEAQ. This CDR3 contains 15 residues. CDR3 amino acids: CASSLGVTGVHEQYF. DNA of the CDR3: TGTGCCAGCAGCTTAGGGGTGACAGGGGTGCACGAGCAGTACTTC.

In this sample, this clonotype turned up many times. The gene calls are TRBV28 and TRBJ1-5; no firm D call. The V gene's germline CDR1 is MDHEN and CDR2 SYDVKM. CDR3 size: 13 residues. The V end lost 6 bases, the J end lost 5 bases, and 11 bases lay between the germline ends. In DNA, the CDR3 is TGTGCCAGCAGATATGGCAGATATCAGCCCCAGCATTTT. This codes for CASRYGRYQPQHF.

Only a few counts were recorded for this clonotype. The CDR3 bases are TGTGCCAGCAGCTTACGCTGGACAACCTCCTACGAGCAGTACTTC. Its protein is CASSLRWTTSYEQYF. V usage is TRBV7-2 and J usage is TRBJ2-7, with a weak D call TRBD1 (5 bases). The CDR3 spans 15 residues. V gave up 2 bases and J gave up 0 bases, with 11 bases separating them. Germline V gene data show CDR1 as SGHTA and CDR2 as FQGNSA.

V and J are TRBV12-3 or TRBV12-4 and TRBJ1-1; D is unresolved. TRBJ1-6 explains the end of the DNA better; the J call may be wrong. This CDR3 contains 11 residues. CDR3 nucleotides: TGTGCCAGCAGTTTAGGTCCACCCCTCCACTTT. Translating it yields CASSLGPPLHF.

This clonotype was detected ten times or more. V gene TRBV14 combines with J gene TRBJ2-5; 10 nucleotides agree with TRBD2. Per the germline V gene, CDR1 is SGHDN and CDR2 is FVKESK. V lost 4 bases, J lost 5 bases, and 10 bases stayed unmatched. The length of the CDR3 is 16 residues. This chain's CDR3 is CASSPRTSGFGETQYF. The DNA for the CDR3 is TGTGCCAGCAGCCCCCGGACTAGCGGTTTCGGGGAGACCCAGTACTTC.

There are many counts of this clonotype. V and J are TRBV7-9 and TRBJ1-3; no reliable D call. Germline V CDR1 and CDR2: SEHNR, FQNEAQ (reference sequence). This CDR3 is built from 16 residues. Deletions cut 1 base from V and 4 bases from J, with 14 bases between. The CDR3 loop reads CASSLGSHASGNTIYF. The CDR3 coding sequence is TGTGCCAGCAGCTTAGGGAGTCACGCCAGCGGAAACACCATATATTTT.

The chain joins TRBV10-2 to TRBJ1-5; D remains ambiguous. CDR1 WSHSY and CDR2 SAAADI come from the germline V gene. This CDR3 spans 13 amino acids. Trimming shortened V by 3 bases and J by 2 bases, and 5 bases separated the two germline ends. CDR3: CASSDWGNQPQHF. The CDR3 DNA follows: TGCGCCAGCAGTGATTGGGGCAATCAGCCCCAGCATTTT.

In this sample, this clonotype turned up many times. DNA for the CDR3: TGTGCCAGCAGCTTAGCCCCGACTTTC. Its protein product is CASSLAPTF. The chain combines TRBV7-2 with TRBJ2-6; no reliable D call. The ends were cut back, 0 bases at V and 18 bases at J, with 3 bases in the middle. Germline V CDR1 and CDR2: SGHTA, FQGNSA. The CDR3 covers 9 residues.

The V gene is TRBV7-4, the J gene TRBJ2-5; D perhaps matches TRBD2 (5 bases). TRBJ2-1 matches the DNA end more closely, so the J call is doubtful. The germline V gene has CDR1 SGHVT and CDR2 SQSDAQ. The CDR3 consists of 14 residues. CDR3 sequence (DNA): TGTGCCAGCACAATGGGCGGGTTCTACAATGAGCAGTTCTTC. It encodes CASTMGGFYNEQFF.

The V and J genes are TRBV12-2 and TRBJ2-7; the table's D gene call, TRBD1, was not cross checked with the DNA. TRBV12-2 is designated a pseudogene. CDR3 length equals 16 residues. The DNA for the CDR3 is TGTGCAAGTCGCTTATCCCGACTAGTGAGCTACAATGAGCAGTACTTC. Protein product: CASRLSRLVSYNEQYF.

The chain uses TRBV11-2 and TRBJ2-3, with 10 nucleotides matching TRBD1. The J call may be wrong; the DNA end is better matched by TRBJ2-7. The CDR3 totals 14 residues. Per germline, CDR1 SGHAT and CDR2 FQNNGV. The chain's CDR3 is CASSLGQGLIEQYF. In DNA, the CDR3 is TGTGCCAGCAGCTTGGGACAGGGGCTGATCGAGCAGTACTTC.

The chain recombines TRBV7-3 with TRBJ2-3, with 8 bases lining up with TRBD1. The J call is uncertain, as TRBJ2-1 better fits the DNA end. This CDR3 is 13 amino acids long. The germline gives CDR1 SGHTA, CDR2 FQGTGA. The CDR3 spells CASSSPDREEQFF. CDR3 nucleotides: TGTGCCAGCAGCTCCCCGGACAGGGAAGAGCAGTTCTTC.

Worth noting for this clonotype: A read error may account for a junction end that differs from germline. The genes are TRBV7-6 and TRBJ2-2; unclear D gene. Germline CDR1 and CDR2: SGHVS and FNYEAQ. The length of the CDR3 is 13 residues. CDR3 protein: CASRSQNTGELFF. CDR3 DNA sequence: TGTGCTAGCAGGAGTCAGAACACCGGGGAGCTGTTTTTT.

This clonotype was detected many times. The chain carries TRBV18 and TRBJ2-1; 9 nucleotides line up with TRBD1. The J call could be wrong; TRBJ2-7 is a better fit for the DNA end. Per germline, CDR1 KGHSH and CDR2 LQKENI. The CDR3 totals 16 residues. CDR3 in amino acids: CASSPPGQGWRDEQYF. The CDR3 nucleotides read TGTGCCAGCTCACCTCCGGGACAGGGCTGGCGGGACGAGCAGTACTTC.

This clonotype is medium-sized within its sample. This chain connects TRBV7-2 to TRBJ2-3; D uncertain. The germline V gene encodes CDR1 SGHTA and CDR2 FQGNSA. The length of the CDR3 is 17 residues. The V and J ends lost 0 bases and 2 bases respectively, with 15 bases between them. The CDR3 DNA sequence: TGTGCCAGCAGCTTAGCGTCCGGCTCCACAATCACAGATACGCAGTATTTT. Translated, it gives CASSLASGSTITDTQYF.

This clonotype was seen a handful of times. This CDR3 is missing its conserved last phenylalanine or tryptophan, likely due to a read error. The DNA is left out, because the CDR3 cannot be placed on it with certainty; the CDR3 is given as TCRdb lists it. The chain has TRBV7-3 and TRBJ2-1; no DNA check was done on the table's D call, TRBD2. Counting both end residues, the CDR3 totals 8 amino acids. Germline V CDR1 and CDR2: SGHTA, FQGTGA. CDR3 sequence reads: CASSPGLS.

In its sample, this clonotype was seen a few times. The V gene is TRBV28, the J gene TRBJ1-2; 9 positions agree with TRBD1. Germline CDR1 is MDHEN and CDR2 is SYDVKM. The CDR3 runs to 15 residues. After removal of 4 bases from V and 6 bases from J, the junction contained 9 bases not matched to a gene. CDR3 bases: TGTGCCAGCAGTTCGTACAGGGGGCTAGTGGATGGCTACACCTTC. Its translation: CASSSYRGLVDGYTF.